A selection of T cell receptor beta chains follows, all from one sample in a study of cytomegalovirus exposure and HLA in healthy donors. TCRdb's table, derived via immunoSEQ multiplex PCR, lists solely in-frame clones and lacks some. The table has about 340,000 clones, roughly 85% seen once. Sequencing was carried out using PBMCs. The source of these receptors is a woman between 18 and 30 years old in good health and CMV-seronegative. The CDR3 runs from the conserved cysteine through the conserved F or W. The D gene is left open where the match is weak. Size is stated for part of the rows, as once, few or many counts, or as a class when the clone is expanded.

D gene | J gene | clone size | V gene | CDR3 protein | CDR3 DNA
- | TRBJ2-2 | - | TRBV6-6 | CASNSGLNTGELFF | TGTGCCAGCAATTCGGGACTGAACACCGGGGAGCTGTTTTTT
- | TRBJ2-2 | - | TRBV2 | CASSLRDFRGGELFF | TGTGCCAGCAGCCTCCGGGACTTTCGAGGCGGGGAGCTGTTTTTT
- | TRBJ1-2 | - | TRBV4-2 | CASSQVEGTRYGYTF | TGTGCCAGCAGCCAGGTTGAAGGGACACGTTATGGCTACACCTTC
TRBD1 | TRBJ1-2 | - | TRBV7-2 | CASSQGQGAYGYTF | TGTGCCAGCAGCCAGGGACAGGGGGCCTATGGCTACACCTTC
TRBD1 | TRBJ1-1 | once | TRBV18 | CASSPDGTGGTEAFF | TGTGCCAGCTCACCAGATGGGACAGGGGGAACTGAAGCTTTCTTT
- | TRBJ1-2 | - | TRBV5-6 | CASSLPGNYGYTF | TGTGCCAGCAGCTTACCAGGCAACTATGGCTACACCTTC
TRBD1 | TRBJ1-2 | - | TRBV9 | CASSAPSRGQGNYGYTF | TGTGCCAGCAGCGCGCCGTCCCGTGGACAGGGCAACTATGGCTACACCTTC
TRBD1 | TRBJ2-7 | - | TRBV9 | CASSVGSGQSSYEQYF | TGTGCCAGCAGCGTAGGGTCGGGACAGAGCTCCTACGAGCAGTACTTC
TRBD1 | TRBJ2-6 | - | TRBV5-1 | CASSSGTGAAGANVLTF | TGCGCCAGCAGCTCCGGGACAGGGGCCGCTGGGGCCAACGTCCTGACTTTC
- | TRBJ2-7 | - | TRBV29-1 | CSVQQGYEQYF | TGCAGCGTCCAACAGGGCTACGAGCAGTACTTC
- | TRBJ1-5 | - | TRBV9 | CASSGGGILDNQPQHF | TGTGCCAGCAGCGGAGGGGGAATACTCGACAATCAGCCCCAGCATTTT
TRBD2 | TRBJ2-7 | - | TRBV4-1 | CASSQEYPSGQLFYEQYF | TGCGCCAGCAGCCAAGAATATCCTAGCGGACAACTCTTCTACGAGCAGTACTTC
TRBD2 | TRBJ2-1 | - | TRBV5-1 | CASSLRTSSLYNEQFF | TGCGCCAGCAGCTTGCGGACTAGCAGTCTCTACAATGAGCAGTTCTTC
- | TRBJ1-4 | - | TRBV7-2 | CASSFPGLQEKLFF | TGTGCCAGCAGCTTTCCGGGTCTGCAAGAAAAACTGTTTTTT
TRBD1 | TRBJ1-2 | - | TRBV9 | CASSGPGQGHYGYTF | TGTGCCAGCAGCGGCCCGGGACAGGGACACTATGGCTACACCTTC
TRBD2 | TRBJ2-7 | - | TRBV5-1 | CASSFLADHSSYEQYF | TGCGCCAGCAGCTTCCTAGCGGACCATAGCTCCTACGAGCAGTACTTC
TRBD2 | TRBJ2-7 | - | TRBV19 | CATAVGSGTSGSVNEQYF | TGTGCCACTGCAGTGGGGTCCGGGACTAGCGGGAGCGTCAACGAGCAGTACTTC
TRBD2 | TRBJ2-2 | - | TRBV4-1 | CASSQGPSGRAHGELFF | TGCGCCAGCAGCCAGGGTCCTAGCGGGAGGGCCCACGGGGAGCTGTTTTTT
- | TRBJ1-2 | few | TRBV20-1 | CGAGRSEGYTF | TGCGGGGCCGGGCGGAGTGAGGGCTACACCTTC
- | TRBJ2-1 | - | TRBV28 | CASSLTGNEQFF | TGTGCCAGCAGTTTAACGGGCAATGAGCAGTTCTTC
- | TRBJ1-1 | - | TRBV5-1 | CASSLDNRDSGQF | TGCGCCAGCAGCTTGGATAACCGGGACTCGGGGCAATTT
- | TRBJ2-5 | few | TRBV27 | CASSARGGLGETQYF | TGTGCCAGCAGCGCCAGGGGCGGGCTGGGGGAGACCCAGTACTTC
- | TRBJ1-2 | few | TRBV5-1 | CASSLVSVDYGYTF | TGCGCCAGCAGCTTGGTCAGTGTCGACTATGGCTACACCTTC
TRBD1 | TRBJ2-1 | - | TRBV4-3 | CASSQDPDRGRAEQFF | TGCGCCAGCAGCCAAGACCCGGACAGGGGGCGGGCTGAGCAGTTCTTC
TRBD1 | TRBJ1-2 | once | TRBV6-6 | CASSYIFSGGKRGYTF | TGTGCCAGCAGTTACATATTTTCAGGGGGAAAACGGGGCTACACCTTC
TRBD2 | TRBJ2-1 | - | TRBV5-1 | CASRPSGGYNEQFF | TGCGCCAGCAGACCCAGCGGGGGATACAATGAGCAGTTCTTC
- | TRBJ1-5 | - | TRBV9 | CASGGDGRSNQPQHF | TGTGCCAGTGGGGGGGACGGTCGGTCGAATCAGCCCCAGCATTTT
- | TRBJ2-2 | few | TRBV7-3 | CASSLKLGRVSDTGELFF | TGTGCCAGCAGCTTAAAGCTGGGCAGGGTGTCGGACACCGGGGAGCTGTTTTTT
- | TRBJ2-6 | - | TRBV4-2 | CASSRASGANVLTF | TGTGCCAGCAGCCGGGCCTCTGGGGCCAACGTCCTGACTTTC
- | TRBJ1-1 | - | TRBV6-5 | CASSYLGNTEAFF | TGTGCCAGCAGTTACCTAGGGAACACTGAAGCTTTCTTT
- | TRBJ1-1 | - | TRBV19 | CASRTRAAGTEAFF | TGTGCCAGTAGAACCAGGGCCGCGGGGACTGAAGCTTTCTTT
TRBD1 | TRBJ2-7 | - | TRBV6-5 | CASSVTGGVTYEQYF | TGTGCCAGCAGTGTTACAGGGGGCGTTACTTACGAGCAGTACTTC